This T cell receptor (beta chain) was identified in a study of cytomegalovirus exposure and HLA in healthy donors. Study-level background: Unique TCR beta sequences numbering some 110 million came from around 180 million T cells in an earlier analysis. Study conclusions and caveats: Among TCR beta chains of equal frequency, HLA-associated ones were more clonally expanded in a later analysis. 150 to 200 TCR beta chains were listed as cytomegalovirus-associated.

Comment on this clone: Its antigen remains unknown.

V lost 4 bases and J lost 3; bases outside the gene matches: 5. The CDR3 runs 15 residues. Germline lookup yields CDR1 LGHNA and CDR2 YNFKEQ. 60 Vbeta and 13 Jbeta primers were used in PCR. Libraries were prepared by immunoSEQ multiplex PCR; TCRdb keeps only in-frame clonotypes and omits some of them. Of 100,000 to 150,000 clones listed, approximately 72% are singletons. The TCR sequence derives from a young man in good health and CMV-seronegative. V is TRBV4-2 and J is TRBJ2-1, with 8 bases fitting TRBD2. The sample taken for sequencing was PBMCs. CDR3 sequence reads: CASSLVAGGYNEQFF. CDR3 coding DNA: TGTGCCAGCAGCCTAGTGGCGGGGGGCTACAATGAGCAGTTCTTC.